This T cell receptor (beta chain) was obtained from a study of CD8+ T cells in alopecia areata. Study-level points and caveats: In lesional scalp, particularly from alopecia totalis/universalis, clonality was higher than in normal scalp. The study found TCR sharing across patients less clear than in mice, possibly for HLA reasons.

Of note for this clone: Its antigen is currently unknown.

From PBMCs, CD4+ and CD8+ T cells were sorted. Following RNA extraction, reverse transcription yielded cDNA that acted as the sequencing template. Assay: immunoSEQ multiplex PCR; the TCRdb copy retains only in-frame clones and omits some. The sample records more than 95,000 clones, approximately 58% being singletons. CDR1 is GTSNPN, CDR2 SVGIG, per germline (reference sequence). The CDR3 runs to 13 residues. V lost 3 bases, J lost 5 bases, and 6 bases stayed unmatched. The sequence was obtained from a human donor in good health. The chain combines TRBV30 with TRBJ2-5; 7 bases fit TRBD1. Sequencing input: CD4+ T cells sorted from blood. The CDR3 here is CAWRETGMETQYF. As DNA, the CDR3 is TGTGCCTGGAGAGAGACAGGGATGGAGACCCAGTACTTC.